This TCR beta chain originates from a study of Graves' ophthalmopathy and Graves' hyperthyroidism listed by TCRdb under 2018. Turning to the overall study: Peripheral blood was collected at initial diagnosis, before any treatment. For training and testing, the 100 or so patients in the discovery cohort were randomly divided in a 7:3 ratio. After sampling, hyperthyroidism patients received methimazole starting at 30 mg daily, and ophthalmopathy patients received high-dose intravenous methylprednisolone. To explore V-J signatures that distinguish ophthalmopathy from hyperthyroidism, a discovery set of 100 patients was enrolled, made up of around 40 with ophthalmopathy and 57 with stable hyperthyroidism. The independent validation cohort included 18 to 20 hyperthyroidism patients plus 17 patients who later progressed from hyperthyroidism to ophthalmopathy. In several hyperthyroidism patients, the T-cell repertoires found in thyroid tissue were compared with those found in blood. The study used TCR beta repertoire signatures to distinguish Graves' ophthalmopathy from Graves' hyperthyroidism and to predict progression to ophthalmopathy. In total, under 150 blood samples were TCR-sequenced: 40 to 45 ophthalmopathy, roughly 77 hyperthyroidism and approximately 17 hyperthyroidism-to-ophthalmopathy patients. Points the paper makes about the study in general: Among expanded thyroid clonotypes with frequency above 0.001, most also showed up in blood, which suggests that blood repertoires may reflect the thyroid immune response. In validation, the model predicted ophthalmopathy progression with 70.59% sensitivity and less than 80% specificity; some 13 predicted patients were CT-confirmed with GO in a median of 6.5 months. No statistical method was used to set the sample size in advance, and the investigators knew which group each participant was assigned to. Ophthalmopathy was separated from stable hyperthyroidism by the 13-signature model with just under 90% sensitivity and less than 82% specificity in cross-validation and with 80%/75% in the test set.

TCR beta CDR3 regions were amplified from RNA transcripts for repertoire sequencing. The first round was an RT-PCR using HTBI primers with the Qiagen OneStep RT-PCR kit, and this first round was followed by a second-round multiplex PCR, then size selection and purification. Libraries were sequenced paired-end with 100 bp reads on an Illumina HiSeq2000. The study's processing was this. Reads were processed with SOAPnuke, discarding reads with adapters, uncalled bases, mean Phred below 15, or no exact constant-primer or identifier match. COPE v1.2.5 was used to merge the high-quality paired reads. Each unique nucleotide sequence was defined as a clonotype, and clonotypes were aligned to IMGT TRB V, D and J references with MiTCR v1.1. The analysis was limited to V-J combinations with a frequency above 0.0001, which together covered roughly 99% of the repertoires. For each V-J combination, a TCR clonal expansion and chaos score was defined as the ratio of F50 clonal expansion to chaos observed in the TCRdist matrix. Welch's t-statistics and random forest were used to reduce the features to about twelve V-J combinations, which were then used as input to a naive Bayes classifier. The Morisita-Horn index was used to measure how similar the thyroid and blood repertoires were. TCRdb reworked the public reads: Q25 trimming with fastp, MiXCR clone assembly, productive beta chains retained. Duplicate CDR3 protein sequences are folded into a single record with the most common DNA and genes. TCRdb assigned the V and J calls; the authors' analysis was not used. This sample lists some 520,000 distinct CDR3 sequences; 14% were detected once. Of the sample, about 9.4% falls within the top ten clones.

Ophthalmopathy patients had moderately to severely active disease, Clinical Activity Score of at least 3, NOSPECS grade of at least 4, and disease duration under 3 months. Patients with other autoimmune diseases, uncontrolled infections, pregnancy or lactation were excluded from the study. Clinical symptoms, serum thyroxine, TRAb, thyroid ultrasound and orbital computed tomography formed the basis of the diagnosis. PBMCs were isolated from roughly 10 ml of fresh peripheral blood by Ficoll-Paque density gradient centrifugation. Total RNA was extracted using Trizol reagent, and RNA quality was checked on an Agilent 2100 Bioanalyzer. This clonotype came up many times. Its binding antigen is unknown. No base quality values were provided; no much bigger clone lies one nucleotide off. There are 11 amino acids in the CDR3, from cysteine to phenylalanine inclusive. The only DNA kept is the CDR3, 33 bases in frame from the first base. The germline V gene (reference sequence) supplies CDR1 GTSNPN and CDR2 SVGIG.

The receptor's source is a woman aged 25-40 years with Graves' ophthalmopathy. Donor details come from another sample of the same person, matched by shared clones. Sequenced: blood. The rearranged segments are TRBV30 and TRBJ2-5, and the D gene may be TRBD1, 5 bases matching. The CDR3 corresponds to CASQDQETQYF. The DNA is TGTGCTTCACAGGACCAAGAGACCCAGTACTTC.